This TCR beta chain came from a study of cytomegalovirus exposure and HLA in healthy donors. Findings and limits, study-wide: Some TCR beta chains (roughly 160 of them) were listed as cytomegalovirus-associated.

For this clone: The target antigen is unknown.

Use of 60 Vbeta and 13 Jbeta primers characterized the PCR. Method: immunoSEQ multiplex PCR; TCRdb's copy keeps in-frame clones and lacks some. This repertoire shows approximately 150,000 clones, about 85% found once; its top ten account for around 2.6%. The clonotype originates from a man aged 30 to 45 in good health and CMV-seropositive. Specimen: PBMCs.

The CDR3 loop reads CASSLALSGTYNEQFF. The CDR3 bases are TGTGCCAGCAGCTTGGCTCTTAGCGGGACCTACAATGAGCAGTTCTTC. The J gene is TRBJ2-1, the V gene TRBV5-4, with 8 bases identical to TRBD2. Germline loops: CDR1 SGHNT, CDR2 YYREEE (reference sequence). V gave up 0 bases and J gave up 2 bases; unmatched junction bases: 4. This CDR3 comprises 16 residues. Variable domain in full (rest from reference TRBV5-4 and TRBJ2-1): ETGVTQSPTHLIKTRGQQVTLRCSSQSGHNTVSWYQQALGQGPQFIFQYYREEENGRGNFPPRFSGLQFPNYSSELNVNALELDDSALYLCASSLALSGTYNEQFFGPGTRLTVL.